Sequencing of this T cell receptor (beta chain) was carried out in a study of cytomegalovirus exposure and HLA in healthy donors. Study results and caveats: In terms of immune exposure information, only CMV serostatus was available.

In the PCR, 60 Vbeta and 13 Jbeta primers were used. As originally analysed: A follow-up analysis tallied about 88 million unique TCR beta chains, about 10 million shared. Here immunoSEQ multiplex PCR was the method, and the copy in TCRdb shows in-frame clones only, minus some. The V and J calls and clone size come from that table; D and trimming were worked out from the DNA. The table records roughly 200,000 clones, approximately 12% of them present only once. This clone was counted only a few times. Its antigen is still unknown. The ends were cut back, 8 bases at V and 5 bases at J, with 15 bases in the middle. The germline gives CDR1 SEHNR, CDR2 FQNEAQ (reference sequence). The CDR3 length is 13 residues.

Sequencing input: PBMCs. The source is a man in his fifties or sixties in good health and CMV-seropositive. V and J are TRBV7-9 and TRBJ1-2; D unresolved. DNA of the CDR3: TGTGCCAGCGGTGTGTCGGGATCTTATGGCTACACCTTC. Translated: CASGVSGSYGYTF.